This is a list of T cell receptor beta chains from one sample in a study of blood T cells in healthy people across ages. TCRdb re-derived calls from the 5' RACE reads in MiXCR, one entry per CDR3 protein. The sample contains about 970,000 distinct CDR3 sequences, roughly 50% of which appear only once. The sample comprised blood. All receptors come from a woman aged 60-70 years in good health. Both conserved end residues are part of each CDR3. The D gene is left open where the match is weak. Size is omitted from some rows. Given values are once, few, many or a class for expanded clones.

d_call	v_call	clone_size	j_call	cdr3_nt	cdr3_aa
TRBD1	TRBV5-6	.	TRBJ1-2	TGTGCCAGCAGCCCTGACAGGGGGCGAAGTGGCTACACCTTC	CASSPDRGRSGYTF
.	TRBV7-7	few	TRBJ2-5	TGTGCCAGCAGCTTAATGGGACACCCCCAAGAGACCCAGTACTTC	CASSLMGHPQETQYF
.	TRBV30	.	TRBJ1-5	TGTGCCTGGAGCGGTTATAGCAATCAGCCCCAGCATTTT	CAWSGYSNQPQHF
TRBD1	TRBV20-1	many	TRBJ1-5	TGCAGTGTTCTACAGGGGGCAGTTAATCAGCCCCAGCATTTT	CSVLQGAVNQPQHF
.	TRBV5-6	once	TRBJ1-1	TGTGCCAGCAGCCCCGATACGGGCGCTCTGAACACTGAAGCTTTCTTT	CASSPDTGALNTEAFF
TRBD1	TRBV6-5	few	TRBJ1-2	TGTGCCAGCAGTCCCCCCGGGACAGTATATGGCTACACCTTC	CASSPPGTVYGYTF
.	TRBV9	.	TRBJ1-3	TGTGCCAGCAGCGTAAATAAACAGGACTCTGGAAACACCATATATTTT	CASSVNKQDSGNTIYF
TRBD1	TRBV5-6	few	TRBJ2-5	TGTGCCAGCAGCGAACTCCCCCCCGGGACAGAGTACCAAGAGACCCAGTACTTC	CASSELPPGTEYQETQYF
TRBD1	TRBV7-9	few	TRBJ2-5	TGTGCCAGCAGCCCAGTAAGACGATGGACAGGGCTAGCGGAGACCCAGTACTTC	CASSPVRRWTGLAETQYF
TRBD1	TRBV20-1	few	TRBJ2-5	TGCAGTGCTACCCCCGGGACAGGCCAAGAGACCCAGTACTTC	CSATPGTGQETQYF
.	TRBV29-1	few	TRBJ1-2	TGCAGCGTGACGGAAACAGGCTATGGCTACACCTTC	CSVTETGYGYTF
.	TRBV20-1	many	TRBJ2-5	TGCAGTGCTAGAGTAATGGGGTATGGGGCTGGTCTCCAAGAGACCCAGTACTTC	CSARVMGYGAGLQETQYF
.	TRBV20-1	.	TRBJ2-3	TGCAGTGCTAGAGACAATTTCGCAGATACGCAGTATTTT	CSARDNFADTQYF
TRBD1	TRBV7-9	once	TRBJ1-1	TGTGCCAGCAGCTTTAGACAGGGATCGGACACTGAAGCTTTCTTT	CASSFRQGSDTEAFF
.	TRBV4-3	.	TRBJ2-1	TGCGCCAGCAGCCAAGATCTACGGGGATACCTCTCCTACAATGAGCAGTTCTTC	CASSQDLRGYLSYNEQFF
.	TRBV7-3	few	TRBJ1-2	TGTGCCAGCAGCTTAAATGTCTTCGACGGAGGCTACACCTTC	CASSLNVFDGGYTF
.	TRBV12-3/TRBV12-4	.	TRBJ1-1	TGTGCCAGCAGTTTCATGGGGCCGAGGACTGAAGCTTTCTTT	CASSFMGPRTEAFF
.	TRBV20-1	.	TRBJ1-1	TGCAGTGCCAAGAGGTCTTTCACTGAAGCTTTCTTT	CSAKRSFTEAFF
.	TRBV3-1	.	TRBJ2-3	TGTGCCAGCAGCCAAGGTCTGGGACAACCTGATACGCAGTATTTT	CASSQGLGQPDTQYF
.	TRBV6-6	.	TRBJ2-3	TGTGCCAGCAGTTCTCAGCGAAGAACTAGCACAGATACGCAGTATTTT	CASSSQRRTSTDTQYF
.	TRBV29-1	.	TRBJ1-2	TGCAGCGTTGAAGCCACAACGGCCTATGGCTACACCTTC	CSVEATTAYGYTF
TRBD2	TRBV9	.	TRBJ2-1	TGTGCCGGCAGCCCCTTGAACCCACTAGCGGGAGTAAACAATGAGCAGTTCTTC	CAGSPLNPLAGVNNEQFF
.	TRBV5-1	.	TRBJ1-6	TGCGCCAGCAGCCCACAGGGACAAGATAATTCACCCCTCCACTTT	CASSPQGQDNSPLHF
.	TRBV10-3	.	TRBJ2-6	TGTGCCATCCGGTGGGAGGCTTATGGGGCCAACGTCCTGACTTTC	CAIRWEAYGANVLTF
.	TRBV9	few	TRBJ2-7	TGTGCCTGCAGCGTACAACCGGGAGTTGTAAGCGAGCAGTACTTC	CACSVQPGVVSEQYF
.	TRBV18	few	TRBJ2-5	TGTGCCAGCTCACCAGCGCTAGGGGAGACCCAGTACTTC	CASSPALGETQYF
.	TRBV4-1	.	TRBJ1-2	TGCGCCAGCAGACCCACAGGGTCCAACTATGGCTACACCTTC	CASRPTGSNYGYTF
TRBD2	TRBV28	.	TRBJ2-7	TGTGCCACCCAAGCGGGAGACTACGAGCAGTACTTC	CATQAGDYEQYF
.	TRBV2	once	TRBJ2-6	TGTGCCAGCAGTGCGAAGGGGATTGCAGGGGCCAACGTCCTGACTTTC	CASSAKGIAGANVLTF
TRBD2	TRBV20-1	.	TRBJ2-3	TGCAGTGCTAGATCCCTCCACCGGACTAGCGGGAGTGTTGATACGCAGTATTTT	CSARSLHRTSGSVDTQYF
TRBD2	TRBV7-9	.	TRBJ2-1	TGTGCCAGCAGCTTAAATCCGCAGGGAGGGGAGCAGTTCTTC	CASSLNPQGGEQFF
.	TRBV29-1	.	TRBJ1-4	TGCAGCGTTGAAGATAACGAAGTAGGAGAAAAACTGTTTTTT	CSVEDNEVGEKLFF
.	TRBV4-1	.	TRBJ2-4	TGCGCCAGCAGCCAACCGGGCTGGGAGCAGTACTTC	CASSQPGWEQYF
TRBD1	TRBV20-1	.	TRBJ2-7	TGCAGTGCTACGGGGACAGTCTACGAGCAGTACTTC	CSATGTVYEQYF
TRBD2	TRBV7-2	few	TRBJ2-1	TGTGCCAGCAGCTCCTCCAGAGCGGGAGGGCGATATGAGCAGTTCTTC	CASSSSRAGGRYEQFF
.	TRBV20-1	.	TRBJ1-2	TGCAGTGCTAGAGAGAGAATTGGGGGAATGGATGGCTACACCTTC	CSARERIGGMDGYTF
.	TRBV7-7	.	TRBJ2-2	TGTGCCAGCAGCCAAACCGGCGGCGCCGGGGAGCTGTTTTTT	CASSQTGGAGELFF
TRBD1	TRBV28	few	TRBJ2-5	TGTGCCAGCAGGCGGCAGGGGGATGAGACCCAGTACTTC	CASRRQGDETQYF
TRBD1	TRBV10-3	few	TRBJ2-1	TGTGCCATCAGTGGACAGGGAACTACATCGAATGAGCAGTTCTTC	CAISGQGTTSNEQFF
.	TRBV20-1	.	TRBJ1-5	TGCAGTGCCAGACACAGGGCTCAGCCCCAGCATTTT	CSARHRAQPQHF
.	TRBV6-5	.	TRBJ2-5	TGTGCCAGCAGTAGCGGACGAGCGGTTGCGGAGACCCAGTACTTC	CASSSGRAVAETQYF
.	TRBV24-1	once	TRBJ2-4	TGTGCCACCAGTGACGGACAGCTAGCCAAAAACATTCAGTACTTC	CATSDGQLAKNIQYF
TRBD2	TRBV20-1	.	TRBJ2-7	TGCAGTGCTAGGGGGGTTTTTGCGGGAGGCTACGAGCAGTACTTC	CSARGVFAGGYEQYF
TRBD1	TRBV6-5	.	TRBJ1-4	TGTGCCAGCAGTCGTCAGGGGGCAGGGGAAAAACTGTTTTTT	CASSRQGAGEKLFF
TRBD2	TRBV6-5	few	TRBJ2-7	TGTGCCATCCGGGGGAGGGGCGCCGACGAGCAGTACTTC	CAIRGRGADEQYF
.	TRBV9	.	TRBJ2-5	TGTGCCAGCAGCGTAGTTGGTAGCAGGCAAGAGACCCAGTACTTC	CASSVVGSRQETQYF
.	TRBV6-2/TRBV6-3	many	TRBJ2-3	TGTGCCAGCAGTGACCTCGAGAACCCCACAGATACGCAGTATTTT	CASSDLENPTDTQYF
TRBD1	TRBV4-1	.	TRBJ2-7	TGCGCCAGCAGCGAAGACAGGGGGCACGTCAATGAGCAGTACTTC	CASSEDRGHVNEQYF
TRBD2	TRBV5-6	.	TRBJ2-3	TGTGCCAGCAGCTTGGCACTAGCTACAGGGATAGCGGGACGGTTTTGGGATACGCAGTATTTT	CASSLALATGIAGRFWDTQYF
.	TRBV21-1	.	TRBJ2-6	TGTGCCAGCAGCACCGAGACAGACAAATCTCACTCTGGGGCCAACGTCCTGACTTTC	CASSTETDKSHSGANVLTF
TRBD2	TRBV20-1	.	TRBJ2-4	TGCAGTGCTCCACAAGCAGCGGGAGAAGGGAACATTCAGTACTTC	CSAPQAAGEGNIQYF
.	TRBV20-1	.	TRBJ1-2	TGCAGTGCTACACAGTCGGGGGGCTATGGCTACACCTTC	CSATQSGGYGYTF
.	TRBV12-3/TRBV12-4	.	TRBJ2-3	TGTGCCAGCAGTCTCGGCCCGGGTACGCAGTATTTT	CASSLGPGTQYF
TRBD1	TRBV7-2	.	TRBJ2-5	TGTGCCAGCAGCACATCCGGGACAGCGTACCAAGAGACCCAGTACTTC	CASSTSGTAYQETQYF
.	TRBV5-5	.	TRBJ2-7	TGTGCCAGCAGCGGAAGATGGCGAGAGAGGTCCTACGAGCAGTACTTC	CASSGRWRERSYEQYF